A single sample gave rise to the 12 T cell receptor beta chains below, sequenced in a study of shared clonotypes between healthy human individuals. The table came from immunoSEQ multiplex PCR; TCRdb's copy has only in-frame clones and leaves some out. Of about 680,000 clones listed, around 73% are singletons. Sequencing input: memory CD4+ T cells sorted from blood. Subset in this sample: CD45RA-negative fraction. The receptors originated from a woman in her twenties or thirties in good health.

The V gene is TRBV4-1, the J gene TRBJ2-7; TRBD2 is a possible D gene (6 bases). The CDR3 extends over 15 amino acids. The germline V and J ends were trimmed by 3 bases and 4 bases, with 16 bases remaining between them. The V gene's germline CDR1 is MGHRA and CDR2 YSYEKL. The CDR3 spells CASSHGSKLVYEQYF. For the CDR3, the DNA is TGCGCCAGCAGCCACGGGAGTAAGTTGGTTTACGAGCAGTACTTC.

This rearrangement joins TRBV18 to TRBJ1-1; D not resolved. The CDR3 is 16 residues long. Trimming pared 6 bases from V and 4 bases from J, leaving 21 bases between. CDR1 is KGHSH and CDR2 is LQKENI in the germline V gene. CDR3 nucleotides: TGTGCCAGCTCGCCGGCGGAACTTGGGTTGAGCACTGAAGCTTTCTTT. This codes for CASSPAELGLSTEAFF. The variable domain in full, with the rest retrieved from reference TRBV18 and TRBJ1-1, is NAGVMQNPRHLVRRRGQEARLRCSPMKGHSHVYWYRQLPEEGLKFMVYLQKENIIDESGMPKERFSAEFPKEGPSILRIQQVVRGDSAAYFCASSPAELGLSTEAFFGQGTRLTVV.

This chain uses TRBV9 with TRBJ2-2; D is uncertain. The CDR3 loop spans 14 amino acids. Trimming shortened V by 2 bases and J by 6 bases, and 11 bases separated the two germline ends. Germline CDR1 and CDR2: SGDLS and YYNGEE. The CDR3 sequence is CASSVEPGSGELFF. For the CDR3, the DNA is TGTGCCAGCAGCGTCGAACCGGGCTCCGGGGAGCTGTTTTTT.

The V call is TRBV7-3, the J call TRBJ1-1, with D uncertain. The CDR3 contains 14 residues. The germline V gene has CDR1 SGHTA and CDR2 FQGTGA. Trimming removed 5 bases at V and 1 base at J, with 11 bases between. The CDR3 DNA reads TGTGCCAGCAGCCACCCCCAAGGGAACACTGAAGCTTTCTTT. It specifies CASSHPQGNTEAFF.

This chain connects TRBV19 to TRBJ2-1; 13 nucleotides align to TRBD2. CDR3 length: 15 amino acids. Looked up from germline, CDR1 is LNHDA and CDR2 is SQIVND (reference sequence). J gave up 4 bases and V 7 bases, and 4 bases lay outside the gene matches. The CDR3 region has the DNA TGTGCCAGTACCCGACTAGCGGGGGGATACAATGAGCAGTTCTTC. It codes for CASTRLAGGYNEQFF.

V and J are TRBV6-6 and TRBJ2-5; TRBD2 might be the D (5 bases). Trimming took 2 bases from V and 5 from J, leaving 18 bases between them. CDR3 size: 16 residues. Germline CDR1 MNHNY, CDR2 SVGAGI (reference sequence). The CDR3 DNA reads TGTGCCAGCAGTTACCCCCGTCTCGGGGAGAGGGAGACCCAGTACTTC. Translating gives CASSYPRLGERETQYF.

The rearrangement joins TRBV28 to TRBJ1-5; 10 nucleotides agree with TRBD1. J gave up 11 bases and V 6 bases, and 10 bases lay outside the gene matches. This CDR3 has 14 amino acids. From germline, CDR1 is MDHEN and CDR2 SYDVKM. CDR3 nucleotide sequence: TGTGCCAGCAGACAAGGACAGGGGGTTGGCGCCCAGCATTTT. Amino acid sequence: CASRQGQGVGAQHF. The whole variable domain, filled in from reference TRBV28 and TRBJ1-5, reads DVKVTQSSRYLVKRTGEKVFLECVQDMDHENMFWYRQDPGLGLRLIYFSYDVKMKEKGDIPEGYSVSREKKERFSLILESASTNQTSMYLCASRQGQGVGAQHFGDGTRLSIL.

V gene TRBV6-6 combines with J gene TRBJ2-7; D possibly corresponds to TRBD2 (6 bases). CDR1 MNHNY and CDR2 SVGAGI come from the germline V gene (reference sequence). The length of the CDR3 is 15 residues. The germline V and J ends were trimmed by 3 bases and 5 bases, with 17 bases remaining between them. CDR3 sequence reads: CASSYTPGGPNEQYF. The CDR3 nucleotides read TGTGCCAGCAGTTATACTCCCGGGGGTCCCAACGAGCAGTACTTC.

CDR3 loop: CASSFGPGRQFWADTQYF. The CDR3 DNA is TGCGCCAGCAGCTTTGGGCCAGGGCGCCAATTTTGGGCAGATACGCAGTATTTT. The gene calls are TRBV5-1 and TRBJ2-3, with D possibly matching TRBD1 (5 bases). Germline CDR1 reads SGHRS; CDR2 reads YFSETQ. V dropped 2 bases and J dropped 4 bases, with 23 bases sitting between them. CDR3 size: 18 residues.

This clone was counted between two and nine times. The chain links TRBV5-1 to TRBJ1-2; TRBD1 agrees at 8 bases. V was clipped by 4 bases and J by 8 bases; unmatched bases: 13. This CDR3 has 15 residues. The V gene's germline CDR1 is SGHRS and CDR2 YFSETQ. The CDR3 sequence: CASSIGTGRLVGYTF. CDR3 in DNA: TGCGCCAGCAGCATTGGGACAGGCCGGTTGGTGGGCTACACCTTC.

The chain links TRBV2 to TRBJ1-1, with 7 bases fitting TRBD1. CDR1 and CDR2 from the germline V gene are SNHLY and FYNNEI. J lost 1 base, V lost 7 bases, and 12 bases had no gene match. The CDR3 has 16 residues. As DNA, the CDR3 is TGTGCCAGCAAGGCGGACAGGTCACGTCGGAACACTGAAGCTTTCTTT. This gives the protein CASKADRSRRNTEAFF.

CDR3 in DNA: TGTGCCAGCAGAATACAGGGGATTGGACAACCGTACTTC. Protein: CASRIQGIGQPYF. The chain combines TRBV28 with TRBJ2-7; 7 positions match TRBD1. The trim removed 6 bases at V and 12 bases at J, leaving 14 bases unmatched. This CDR3 is 13 amino acids long. The germline CDR1 and CDR2 sequences are MDHEN and SYDVKM.